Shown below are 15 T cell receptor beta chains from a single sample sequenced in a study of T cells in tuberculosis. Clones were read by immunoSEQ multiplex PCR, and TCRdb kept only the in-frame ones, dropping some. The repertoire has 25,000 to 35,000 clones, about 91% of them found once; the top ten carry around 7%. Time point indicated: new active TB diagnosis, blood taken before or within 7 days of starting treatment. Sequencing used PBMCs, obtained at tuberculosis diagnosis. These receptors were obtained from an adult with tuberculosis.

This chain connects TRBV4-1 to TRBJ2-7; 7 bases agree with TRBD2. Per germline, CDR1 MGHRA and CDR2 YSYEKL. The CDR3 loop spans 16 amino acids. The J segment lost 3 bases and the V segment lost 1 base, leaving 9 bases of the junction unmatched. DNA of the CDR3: TGCGCCAGCAGCCAAGGGGGGAGGGAGGGGCGCTACGAGCAGTACTTC. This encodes CASSQGGREGRYEQYF.

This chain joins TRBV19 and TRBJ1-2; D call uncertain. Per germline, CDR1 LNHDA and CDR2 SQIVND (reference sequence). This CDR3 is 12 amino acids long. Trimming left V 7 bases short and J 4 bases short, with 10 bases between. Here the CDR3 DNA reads TGTGCCAGTAAGAGGCAGTTCTATGGCTACACCTTC. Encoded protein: CASKRQFYGYTF.

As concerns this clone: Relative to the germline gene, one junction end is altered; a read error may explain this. The chain's CDR3 is CASSEVRTGGPGESF. In DNA, the CDR3 is TGTGCCAGCAGTGAAGTGAGGACAGGGGGCCCGGGGGAATCTTTT. The chain has TRBV6-1 and TRBJ1-4; TRBD1 matches at 11 bases. Germline CDR1 is MNHNS and CDR2 is SASEGT. There are 15 residues in the CDR3.

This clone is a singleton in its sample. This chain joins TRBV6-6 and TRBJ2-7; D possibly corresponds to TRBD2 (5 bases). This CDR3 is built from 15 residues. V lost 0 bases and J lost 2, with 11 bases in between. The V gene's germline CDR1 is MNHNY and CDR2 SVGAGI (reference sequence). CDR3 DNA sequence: TGTGCCAGCAGTTACTCTGGATCGCGGGCCTACGAGCAGTACTTC. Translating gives CASSYSGSRAYEQYF.

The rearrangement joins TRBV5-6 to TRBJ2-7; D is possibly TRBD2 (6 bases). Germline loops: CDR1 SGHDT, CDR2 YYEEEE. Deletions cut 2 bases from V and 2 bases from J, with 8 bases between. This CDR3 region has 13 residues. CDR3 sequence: CASSLRGTYEQYF. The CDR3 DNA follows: TGTGCCAGCAGCTTACGCGGGACCTACGAGCAGTACTTC.

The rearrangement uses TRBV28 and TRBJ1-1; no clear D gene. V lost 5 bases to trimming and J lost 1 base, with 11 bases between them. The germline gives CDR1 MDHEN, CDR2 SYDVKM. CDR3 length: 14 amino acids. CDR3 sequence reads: CASSPHQANTEAFF. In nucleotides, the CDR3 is TGTGCCAGCAGTCCTCACCAGGCGAACACTGAAGCTTTCTTT.

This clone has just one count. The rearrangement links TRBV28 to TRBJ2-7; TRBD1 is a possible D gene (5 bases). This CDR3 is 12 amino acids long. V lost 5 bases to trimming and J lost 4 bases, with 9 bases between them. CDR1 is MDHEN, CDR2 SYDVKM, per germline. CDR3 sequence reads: CASSPRGYEQYF. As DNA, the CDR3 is TGTGCCAGCAGTCCTAGGGGTTACGAGCAGTACTTC.

The CDR3 is CAWIRGSSTDTQYF. CDR3 DNA sequence: TGTGCCTGGATCCGAGGCTCTAGCACAGATACGCAGTATTTT. The V call is TRBV30, the J call TRBJ2-3, with D hard to call. Germline CDR1 is GTSNPN and CDR2 is SVGIG (reference sequence). V was cut by 4 bases and J by 0 bases, with 11 bases left in between. The CDR3 has 14 amino acids.

The CDR3 DNA reads as TGTGCCAGCAGCGGGGGGACAGGGAGGATGAACACTGAAGCTTTCTTT. As protein: CASSGGTGRMNTEAFF. The chain carries TRBV9 and TRBJ1-1; TRBD1 matches 9 bases. The CDR3 contains 16 residues. Per germline, CDR1 SGDLS and CDR2 YYNGEE. V trimming: 3 bases; J trimming: 0 bases; junction bases outside the gene matches: 6. The complete variable domain, with remaining parts taken from reference TRBV9 and TRBJ1-1, reads DSGVTQTPKHLITATGQRVTLRCSPRSGDLSVYWYQQSLDQGLQFLIQYYNGEERAKGNILERFSAQQFPDLHSELNLSSLELGDSALYFCASSGGTGRMNTEAFFGQGTRLTVV.

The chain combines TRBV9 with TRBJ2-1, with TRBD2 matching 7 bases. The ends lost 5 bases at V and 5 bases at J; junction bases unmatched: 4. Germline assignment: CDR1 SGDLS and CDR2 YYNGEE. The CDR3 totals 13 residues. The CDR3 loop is CASRGGSDNEQFF. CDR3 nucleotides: TGTGCCAGCAGAGGCGGGAGCGACAATGAGCAGTTCTTC.

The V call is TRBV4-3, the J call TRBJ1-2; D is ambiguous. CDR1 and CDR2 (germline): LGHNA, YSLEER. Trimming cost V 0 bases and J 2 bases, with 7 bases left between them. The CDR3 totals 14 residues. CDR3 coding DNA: TGCGCCAGCAGCCAAGAATGGGCCAACTATGGCTACACCTTC. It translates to CASSQEWANYGYTF.

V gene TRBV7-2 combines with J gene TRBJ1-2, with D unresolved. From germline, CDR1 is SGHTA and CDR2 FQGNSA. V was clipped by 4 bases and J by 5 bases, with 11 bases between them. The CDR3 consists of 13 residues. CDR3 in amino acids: CASSSQTRYGYTF. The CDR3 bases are TGTGCCAGCAGCTCACAGACCCGGTATGGCTACACCTTC.

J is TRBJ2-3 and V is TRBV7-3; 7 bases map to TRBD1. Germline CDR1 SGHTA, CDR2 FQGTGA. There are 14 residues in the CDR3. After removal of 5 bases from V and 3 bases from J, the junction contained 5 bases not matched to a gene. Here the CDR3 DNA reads TGTGCCAGCAGCAGGACAGGTAGTACAGATACGCAGTATTTT. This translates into CASSRTGSTDTQYF.

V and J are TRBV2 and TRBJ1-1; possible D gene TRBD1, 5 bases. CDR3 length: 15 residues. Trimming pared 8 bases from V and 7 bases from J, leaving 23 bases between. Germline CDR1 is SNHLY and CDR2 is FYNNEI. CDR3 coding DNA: TGTGCCAGCCTTAACCCAGACAGTTCATCGGATGAAGCTTTCTTT. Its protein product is CASLNPDSSSDEAFF. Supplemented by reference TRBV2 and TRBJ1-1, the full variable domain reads EPEVTQTPSHQVTQMGQEVILRCVPISNHLYFYWYRQILGQKVEFLVSFYNNEISEKSEIFDDQFSVERPDGSNFTLKIRSTKLEDSAMYFCASLNPDSSSDEAFFGQGTRLTVV.

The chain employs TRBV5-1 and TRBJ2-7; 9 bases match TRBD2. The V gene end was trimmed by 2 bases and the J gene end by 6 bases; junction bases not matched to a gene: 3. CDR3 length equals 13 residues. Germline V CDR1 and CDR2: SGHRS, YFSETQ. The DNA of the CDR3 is TGCGCCAGCAGCTTCGGCGGGAGGGTCGAGCAGTACTTC. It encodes CASSFGGRVEQYF.